Following are 11 T cell receptor beta chains from one sample sequenced in a study of blood T cell repertoires in COVID-19 (dated by TCRdb to about 2020). Library generation was performed with the immunoSEQ multiplex PCR assay. The table comes from immuneACCESS by way of TCRdb, which keeps in-frame sequences with V and J called. Part of the clones is missing from these tables; in studies checked, under half for an unresolved V gene and the rest for unknown reasons. Present in this sample are about 430,000 clones, 85% to 90% of which were seen just once. The ten largest account for around 1.1% of the sample. The sample comprised PBMCs or T cells enriched from blood (not recorded which). The receptors were sampled from a man aged 25 to 40 who had recovered from COVID-19.

V gene TRBV18 combines with J gene TRBJ2-1; the D gene is possibly TRBD2 (8 bases). Deletions cut 3 bases from V and 8 bases from J, with 20 bases between. CDR3 length: 16 residues. Germline CDR1 KGHSH, CDR2 LQKENI. The chain's CDR3 is CASSPNGRGQFHEQFF. CDR3 in DNA: TGTGCCAGCTCACCGAACGGGAGGGGGCAGTTCCATGAGCAGTTCTTC. Full variable domain (outside the CDR3, taken from reference TRBV18 and TRBJ2-1): NAGVMQNPRHLVRRRGQEARLRCSPMKGHSHVYWYRQLPEEGLKFMVYLQKENIIDESGMPKERFSAEFPKEGPSILRIQQVVRGDSAAYFCASSPNGRGQFHEQFFGPGTRLTVL.

This chain uses TRBV4-2 with TRBJ1-4, with D possibly TRBD1 on 5 matching bases. The germline V and J ends were trimmed by 1 base and 8 bases, with 11 bases remaining between them. The length of the CDR3 is 14 residues. CDR1 is LGHNA, CDR2 YNFKEQ, per germline. The CDR3 DNA reads TGTGCCAGCAGCCAAGCCGCTGGACACGAAAAACTGTTTTTT. This gives the protein CASSQAAGHEKLFF.

The chain combines TRBV19 with TRBJ1-2, with 7 bases aligning to TRBD1. The V and J ends lost 2 bases and 0 bases, in that order; junction bases with no gene match: 3. This CDR3 has 15 residues. Looked up from germline, CDR1 is LNHDA and CDR2 is SQIVND (reference sequence). The CDR3: CASSISRGSNYGYTF. The CDR3 DNA follows: TGTGCCAGTAGTATATCCAGGGGGTCTAACTATGGCTACACCTTC.

This clone was detected once. The gene calls are TRBV6-5 and TRBJ1-2, with D hard to call. CDR1 and CDR2 from the germline V gene are MNHEY and SVGAGI. CDR3 length: 13 residues. The V end lost 6 bases, the J end lost 4 bases, and 12 bases lay between the germline ends. The CDR3, as DNA: TGTGCCAGCAGCCAAAACACCTTCTATGGCTACACCTTC. Amino acid sequence: CASSQNTFYGYTF.

The chain links TRBV3-1 (or the pseudogene TRBV3-2) to TRBJ1-4, with a tentative D call TRBD1 (5 bases). The CDR3 is 15 amino acids. Germline CDR1 reads LGHDT; CDR2 reads YNNKEL (reference sequence). Trimming pared 3 bases from V and 5 bases from J, leaving 13 bases between. CDR3 nucleotides: TGTGCCAGCAGCCACCCGAGTGGGGGGAATGAAAAACTGTTTTTT. Translated: CASSHPSGGNEKLFF.

As DNA, the CDR3 is TGTGCCAGCAGTTTTGCAGGGCGAAGGACCGGGGAGCTGTTTTTT. Its protein product is CASSFAGRRTGELFF. The chain combines TRBV27 with TRBJ2-2; D is perhaps TRBD1 (5 bases). From germline, CDR1 is MNHEY and CDR2 SMNVEV (reference sequence). Trimming left V 3 bases short and J 5 bases short, with 13 bases between. The CDR3 extends over 15 amino acids.

The chain recombines TRBV15 with TRBJ1-1; D not certain. CDR1 LNHNV and CDR2 YYDKDF come from the germline V gene (reference sequence). The V end lost 9 bases, the J end lost 7 bases, and 12 bases lay between the germline ends. The CDR3 length is 11 residues. The CDR3 DNA reads as TGTGCCACTTTAAGTGGAGGTGAAGCTTTCTTT. It specifies CATLSGGEAFF. The variable domain in full, with the rest retrieved from reference TRBV15 and TRBJ1-1, is DAMVIQNPRYQVTQFGKPVTLSCSQTLNHNVMYWYQQKSSQAPKLLFHYYDKDFNNEADTPDNFQSRRPNTSFCFLDIRSPGLGDTAMYLCATLSGGEAFFGQGTRLTVV.

J is TRBJ2-7 and V is TRBV28; D is unclear. V was shortened by 3 bases and J by 1 base, with 10 bases between the two germline ends. Germline V gene data show CDR1 as MDHEN and CDR2 as SYDVKM. The CDR3 has 14 amino acids. The CDR3 coding sequence is TGTGCCAGCAGTTTTACGGCGGAGTCCTACGAGCAGTACTTC. It yields the protein CASSFTAESYEQYF.

This rearrangement joins TRBV6-5 to TRBJ1-3; TRBD1 matches at 9 bases. This CDR3 region has 15 residues. The ends lost 0 bases at V and 9 bases at J; junction bases unmatched: 6. Germline assignment: CDR1 MNHEY and CDR2 SVGAGI. DNA for the CDR3: TGTGCCAGCAGTTACTCAGGGACAGGGTCGTTCACCATATATTTT. Translating gives CASSYSGTGSFTIYF.

This chain's CDR3 is CAISEGTAYGYTF. The CDR3 nucleotides read TGTGCCATCAGTGAAGGGACAGCCTATGGCTACACCTTC. The chain has TRBV10-3 and TRBJ1-2, with 7 bases that match TRBD1. This CDR3 is built from 13 residues. The germline gives CDR1 ENHRY, CDR2 SYGVKD. The V segment lost 3 bases and the J segment 4 bases; nucleotides outside the gene matches: 2.

V gene TRBV15 combines with J gene TRBJ1-4, with 10 bases identical to TRBD1. The CDR3 contains 18 residues. Germline-derived CDR1 and CDR2 are LNHNV and YYDKDF (reference sequence). Trimming took 1 base from V and 0 from J; bases not matched to a gene: 5. CDR3 amino acids: CATSRGRTGGATNEKLFF. In DNA form, the CDR3 reads TGTGCCACCAGCAGAGGACGGACAGGGGGAGCAACTAATGAAAAACTGTTTTTT.